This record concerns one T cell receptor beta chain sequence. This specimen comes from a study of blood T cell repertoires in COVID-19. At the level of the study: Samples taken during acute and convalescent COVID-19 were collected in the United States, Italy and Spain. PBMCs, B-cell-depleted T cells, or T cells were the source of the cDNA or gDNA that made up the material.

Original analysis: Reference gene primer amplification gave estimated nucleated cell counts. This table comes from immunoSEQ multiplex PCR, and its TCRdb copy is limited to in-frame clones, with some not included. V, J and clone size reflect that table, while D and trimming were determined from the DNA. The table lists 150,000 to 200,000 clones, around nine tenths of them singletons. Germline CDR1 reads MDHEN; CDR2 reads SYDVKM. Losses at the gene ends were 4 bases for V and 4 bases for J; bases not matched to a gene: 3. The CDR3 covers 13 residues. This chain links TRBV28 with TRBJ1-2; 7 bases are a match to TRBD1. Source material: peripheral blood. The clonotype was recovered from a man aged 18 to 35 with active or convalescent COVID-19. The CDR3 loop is CASSSGQIYGYTF. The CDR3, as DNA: TGTGCCAGCAGTTCGGGACAGATCTATGGCTACACCTTC.